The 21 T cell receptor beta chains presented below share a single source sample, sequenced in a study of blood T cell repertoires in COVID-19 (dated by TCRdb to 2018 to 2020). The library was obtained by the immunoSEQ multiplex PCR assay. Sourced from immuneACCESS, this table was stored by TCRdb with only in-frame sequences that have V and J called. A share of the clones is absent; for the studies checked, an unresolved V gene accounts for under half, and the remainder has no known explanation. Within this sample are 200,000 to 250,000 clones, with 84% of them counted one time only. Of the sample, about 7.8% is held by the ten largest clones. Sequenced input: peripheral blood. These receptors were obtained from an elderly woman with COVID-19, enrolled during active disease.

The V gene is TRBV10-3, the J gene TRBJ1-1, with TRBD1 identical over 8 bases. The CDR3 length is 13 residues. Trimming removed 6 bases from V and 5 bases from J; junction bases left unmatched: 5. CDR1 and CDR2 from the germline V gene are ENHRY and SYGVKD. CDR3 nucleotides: TGTGCCATCAGCACAGGGGGGGGTACTGAAGCTTTCTTT. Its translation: CAISTGGGTEAFF.

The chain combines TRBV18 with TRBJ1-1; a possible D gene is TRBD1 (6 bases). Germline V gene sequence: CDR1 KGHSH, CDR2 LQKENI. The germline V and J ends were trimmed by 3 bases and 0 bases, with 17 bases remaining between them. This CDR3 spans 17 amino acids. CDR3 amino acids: CASSPSGQLTMNTEAFF. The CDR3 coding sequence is TGTGCCAGCTCACCGTCGGGACAACTGACTATGAACACTGAAGCTTTCTTT.

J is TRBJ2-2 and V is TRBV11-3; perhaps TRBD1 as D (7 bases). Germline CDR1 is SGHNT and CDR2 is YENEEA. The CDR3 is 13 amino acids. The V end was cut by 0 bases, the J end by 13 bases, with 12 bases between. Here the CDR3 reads CASSLDQGGVLFF. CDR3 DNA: TGTGCCAGCAGCTTAGATCAGGGGGGTGTGCTGTTTTTT.

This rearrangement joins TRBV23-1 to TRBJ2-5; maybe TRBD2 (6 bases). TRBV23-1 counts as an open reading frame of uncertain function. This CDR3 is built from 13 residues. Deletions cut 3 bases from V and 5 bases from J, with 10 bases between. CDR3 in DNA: TGCGCCAGCAGTCATGAGGGGAGGGAGACCCAGTACTTC. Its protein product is CASSHEGRETQYF.

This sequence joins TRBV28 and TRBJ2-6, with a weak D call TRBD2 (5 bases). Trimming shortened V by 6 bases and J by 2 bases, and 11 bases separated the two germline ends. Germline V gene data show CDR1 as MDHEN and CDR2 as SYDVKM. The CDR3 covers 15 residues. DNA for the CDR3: TGTGCCAGCAGGGCGAGGGTAGCTGGGGCCAACGTCCTGACTTTC. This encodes CASRARVAGANVLTF.

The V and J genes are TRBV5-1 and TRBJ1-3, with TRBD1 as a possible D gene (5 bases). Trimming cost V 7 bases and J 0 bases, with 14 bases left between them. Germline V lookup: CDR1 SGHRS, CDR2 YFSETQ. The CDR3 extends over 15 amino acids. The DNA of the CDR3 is TGCGCCAGCTCCCCAGTAACAGGCTCTGGAAACACCATATATTTT. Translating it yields CASSPVTGSGNTIYF.

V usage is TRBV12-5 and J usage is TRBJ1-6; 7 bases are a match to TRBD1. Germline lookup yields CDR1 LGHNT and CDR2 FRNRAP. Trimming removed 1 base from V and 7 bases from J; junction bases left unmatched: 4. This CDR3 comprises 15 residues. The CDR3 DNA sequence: TGTGCTAGTGGTTTGGGACAGGGCCAGAATTCACCCCTCCACTTT. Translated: CASGLGQGQNSPLHF.

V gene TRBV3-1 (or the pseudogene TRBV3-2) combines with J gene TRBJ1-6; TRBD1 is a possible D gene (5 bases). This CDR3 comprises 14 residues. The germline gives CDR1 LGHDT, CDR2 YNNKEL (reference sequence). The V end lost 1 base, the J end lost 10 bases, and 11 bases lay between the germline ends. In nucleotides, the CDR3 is TGTGCCAGCAGCCAAGGGCAGGGTAGCTCACCCCTCCACTTT. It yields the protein CASSQGQGSSPLHF.

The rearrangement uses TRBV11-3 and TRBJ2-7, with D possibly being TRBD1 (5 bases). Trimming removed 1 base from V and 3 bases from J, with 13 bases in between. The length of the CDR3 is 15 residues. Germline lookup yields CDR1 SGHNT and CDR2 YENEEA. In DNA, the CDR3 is TGTGCCAGCAGCTTAGCAGCAGGGCTGAGCTACGAGCAGTACTTC. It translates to CASSLAAGLSYEQYF.

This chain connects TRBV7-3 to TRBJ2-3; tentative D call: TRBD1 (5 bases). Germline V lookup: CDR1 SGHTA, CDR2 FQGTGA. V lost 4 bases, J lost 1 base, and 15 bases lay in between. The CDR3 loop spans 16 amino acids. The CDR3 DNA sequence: TGTGCCAGCAGCTCTGGACATTCAAGCGGCACAGATACGCAGTATTTT. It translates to CASSSGHSSGTDTQYF.

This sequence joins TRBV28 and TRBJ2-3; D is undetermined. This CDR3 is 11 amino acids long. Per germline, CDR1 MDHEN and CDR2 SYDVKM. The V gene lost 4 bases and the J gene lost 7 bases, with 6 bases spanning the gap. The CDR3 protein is CASSSSHTQYF. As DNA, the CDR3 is TGTGCCAGCAGTTCCAGTCATACGCAGTATTTT.

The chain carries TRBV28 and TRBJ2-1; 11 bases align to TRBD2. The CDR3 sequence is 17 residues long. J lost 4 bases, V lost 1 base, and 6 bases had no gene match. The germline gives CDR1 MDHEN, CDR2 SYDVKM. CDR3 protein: CASSLSTGTSGYNEQFF. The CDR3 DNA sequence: TGTGCCAGCAGTTTATCTACAGGGACTAGCGGATACAATGAGCAGTTCTTC.

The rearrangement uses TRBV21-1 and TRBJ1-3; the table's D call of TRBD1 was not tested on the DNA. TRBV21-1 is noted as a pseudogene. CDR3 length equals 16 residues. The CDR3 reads CASSRGQGGSGNTIYF. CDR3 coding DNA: TGTGCCAGCAGCAGGGGACAGGGGGGCTCTGGAAACACCATATATTTT.

The chain's CDR3 is CSVEDPGGYTF. As DNA, the CDR3 is TGCAGCGTTGAAGATCCGGGGGGCTACACCTTC. The chain carries TRBV29-1 and TRBJ1-2; D call uncertain. Looked up from germline, CDR1 is SQVTM and CDR2 is ANQGSEA. V was cut by 0 bases and J by 8 bases, with 7 bases left in between. This CDR3 contains 11 residues. Full variable domain (outside the CDR3, taken from reference TRBV29-1 and TRBJ1-2): SAVISQKPSRDICQRGTSLTIQCQVDSQVTMMFWYRQQPGQSLTLIATANQGSEATYESGFVIDKFPISRPNLTFSTLTVSNMSPEDSSIYLCSVEDPGGYTFGSGTRLTVV.

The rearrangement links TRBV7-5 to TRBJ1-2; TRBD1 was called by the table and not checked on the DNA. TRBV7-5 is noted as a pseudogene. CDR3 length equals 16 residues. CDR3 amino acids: CARSSKPDRGTYGYTF. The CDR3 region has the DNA TGTGCCAGAAGCTCAAAACCGGACAGGGGGACCTATGGCTACACCTTC.

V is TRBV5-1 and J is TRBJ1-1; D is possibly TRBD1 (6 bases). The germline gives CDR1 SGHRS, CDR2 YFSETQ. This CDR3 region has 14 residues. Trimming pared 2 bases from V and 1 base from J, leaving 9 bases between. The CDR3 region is CASSFPTGNTEAFF. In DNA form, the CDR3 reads TGCGCCAGCAGCTTTCCGACAGGGAACACTGAAGCTTTCTTT.

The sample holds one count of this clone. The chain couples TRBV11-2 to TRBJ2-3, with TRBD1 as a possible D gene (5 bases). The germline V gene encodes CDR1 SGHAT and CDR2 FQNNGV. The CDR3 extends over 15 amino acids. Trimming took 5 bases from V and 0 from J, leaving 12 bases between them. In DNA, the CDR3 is TGTGCCAGCAGCCTCCGTGGACAAAGCACAGATACGCAGTATTTT. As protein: CASSLRGQSTDTQYF.

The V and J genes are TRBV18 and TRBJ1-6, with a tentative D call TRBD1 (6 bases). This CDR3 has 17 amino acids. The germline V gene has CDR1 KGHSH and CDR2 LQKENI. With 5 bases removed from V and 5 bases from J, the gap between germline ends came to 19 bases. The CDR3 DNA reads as TGTGCCAGCTCATTATACAGGGTGTCCATGAATAATTCACCCCTCCACTTT. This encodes CASSLYRVSMNNSPLHF. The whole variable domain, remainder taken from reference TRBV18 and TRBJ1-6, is NAGVMQNPRHLVRRRGQEARLRCSPMKGHSHVYWYRQLPEEGLKFMVYLQKENIIDESGMPKERFSAEFPKEGPSILRIQQVVRGDSAAYFCASSLYRVSMNNSPLHFGNGTRLTVT.

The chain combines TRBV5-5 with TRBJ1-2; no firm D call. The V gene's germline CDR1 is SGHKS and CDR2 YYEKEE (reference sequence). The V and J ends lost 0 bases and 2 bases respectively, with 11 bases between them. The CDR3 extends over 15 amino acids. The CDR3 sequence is CASSLEWAENYGYTF. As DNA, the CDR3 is TGTGCCAGCAGCTTGGAGTGGGCAGAAAACTATGGCTACACCTTC. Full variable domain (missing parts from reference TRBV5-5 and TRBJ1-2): DAGVTQSPTHLIKTRGQQVTLRCSPISGHKSVSWYQQVLGQGPQFIFQYYEKEERGRGNFPDRFSARQFPNYSSELNVNALLLGDSALYLCASSLEWAENYGYTFGSGTRLTVV.

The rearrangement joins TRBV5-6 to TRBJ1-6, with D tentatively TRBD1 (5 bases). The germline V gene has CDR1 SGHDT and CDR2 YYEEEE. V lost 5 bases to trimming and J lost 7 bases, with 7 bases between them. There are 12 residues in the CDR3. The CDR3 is CASRRQNSPLHF. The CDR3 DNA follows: TGTGCCAGCAGACGACAGAATTCACCCCTCCACTTT.

CDR3 residues: CASSWGGGTGGNEQFF. CDR3 DNA sequence: TGCGCCAGCAGCTGGGGTGGAGGGACAGGGGGCAATGAGCAGTTCTTC. This rearrangement joins TRBV5-1 to TRBJ2-1; 11 positions match TRBD1. CDR3 size: 16 residues. Germline V gene lookup returns CDR1 SGHRS and CDR2 YFSETQ. Trimming removed 3 bases from V and 6 bases from J; junction bases left unmatched: 8.